The 19 T cell receptor beta chains listed next were all sequenced from one sample in a study of cytomegalovirus exposure and HLA in healthy donors (TCRdb year 2017). The library was generated by the immunoSEQ multiplex PCR assay. For the multiplex PCR, a mixture combining 60 forward primers for TCR Vbeta segments and 13 reverse primers for TCR Jbeta segments was used. TCRdb stores this immuneACCESS table with in-frame sequences only. Part of the clones is absent; in the studies checked, under half of the shortfall reflects unresolved V genes, and no reason is known for the rest. The sample data list tens of thousands of clones, and 70% to 80% of these were observed just once. In total, the top ten clones hold about 3.6% of the sample. Sequencing was carried out using PBMCs. These receptor sequences come from a woman aged 40 to 49 in good health and CMV-seropositive.

This clone was seen a handful of times. The chain uses TRBV5-1 and TRBJ2-3, with 10 bases lining up with TRBD2. Germline loops: CDR1 SGHRS, CDR2 YFSETQ. The CDR3 contains 15 residues. Trimming removed 5 bases from V and 0 bases from J; junction bases left unmatched: 3. The DNA of the CDR3 is TGCGCCAGCAGTAGCGGGGGGTCTAGCACAGATACGCAGTATTTT. It yields the protein CASSSGGSSTDTQYF.

This clone showed up just a few times. V and J are TRBV4-3 and TRBJ2-4; D is unresolved. CDR1 is LGHNA, CDR2 YSLEER, per germline. This CDR3 region has 16 residues. V was shortened by 0 bases and J by 0 bases, with 9 bases between the two germline ends. The CDR3: CASSQDLEIAKNIQYF. The CDR3 bases are TGCGCCAGCAGCCAAGATCTAGAAATAGCCAAAAACATTCAGTACTTC.

This clone is a singleton in its sample. This chain connects TRBV11-3 to TRBJ2-2; D gene unclear. Germline-derived CDR1 and CDR2 are SGHNT and YENEEA. The CDR3 is 12 amino acids. V was shortened by 0 bases and J by 9 bases, with 5 bases between the two germline ends. The CDR3 sequence is CASSLDFRELFF. The DNA for the CDR3 is TGTGCCAGCAGCTTAGATTTCAGGGAGCTGTTTTTT. Together with reference TRBV11-3 and TRBJ2-2, the CDR3 gives the full variable domain: EAGVVQSPRYKIIEKKQPVAFWCNPISGHNTLYWYLQNLGQGPELLIRYENEEAVDDSQLPKDRFSAERLKGVDSTLKIQPAELGDSAVYLCASSLDFRELFFGEGSRLTVL.

The chain is built from TRBV12-5 and TRBJ1-1, with a weak D call TRBD1 (5 bases). The V end was cut by 4 bases, the J end by 1 base, with 19 bases between. Germline V gene lookup returns CDR1 LGHNT and CDR2 FRNRAP. The CDR3 contains 17 residues. The DNA of the CDR3 is TGTGCTAGTGGTTCTATTGTGGGGCGGAACACGAACACTGAAGCTTTCTTT. It specifies CASGSIVGRNTNTEAFF.

The CDR3 DNA sequence: TGTGCCAGCAGCTTAGCGGGTGACAGGGACTATGGCTACACCTTC. Translated: CASSLAGDRDYGYTF. The chain employs TRBV7-2 and TRBJ1-2; 7 bases line up with TRBD1. V lost 0 bases and J lost 3; bases outside the gene matches: 4. The CDR3 runs 15 residues. Germline values: CDR1 SGHTA, CDR2 FQGNSA.

Note on this clone: Other DNA sequences in this sample translate to the same CDR3. The chain links TRBV29-1 to TRBJ2-2; 12 nucleotides match TRBD2. The CDR3 consists of 14 residues. Trimming took 6 bases from V and 4 from J; bases not matched to a gene: 3. Germline-derived CDR1 and CDR2 are SQVTM and ANQGSEA. CDR3 in DNA: TGCAGCGTAGAACTAGCGGGGGGCACCGGGGAGCTGTTTTTT. This gives the protein CSVELAGGTGELFF.

The rearrangement links TRBV7-2 to TRBJ2-2, with a tentative D call TRBD1 (6 bases). V lost 5 bases to trimming and J lost 1 base, with 14 bases between them. The germline gives CDR1 SGHTA, CDR2 FQGNSA. The length of the CDR3 is 16 residues. CDR3 amino acids: CASSGNLQGNTGELFF. The CDR3 bases are TGTGCCAGCAGCGGCAACTTACAGGGGAACACCGGGGAGCTGTTTTTT. The complete variable domain, with remaining parts taken from reference TRBV7-2 and TRBJ2-2, reads GAGVSQSPSNKVTEKGKDVELRCDPISGHTALYWYRQSLGQGLEFLIYFQGNSAPDKSGLPSDRFSAERTGGSVSTLTIQRTQQEDSAVYLCASSGNLQGNTGELFFGEGSRLTVL.

The chain has TRBV7-2 and TRBJ1-4; 8 nucleotides match TRBD1. Unmatched junction bases numbered 2, after V lost 1 base and J lost 7 bases. The CDR3 extends over 14 amino acids. In germline, CDR1 is SGHTA, CDR2 FQGNSA. DNA for the CDR3: TGTGCCAGCAGCTTAGGGACAGGGAGTGAAAAACTGTTTTTT. This sequence encodes CASSLGTGSEKLFF.

This chain joins TRBV19 and TRBJ1-5; 10 bases map to TRBD1. CDR3 length: 15 amino acids. V dropped 5 bases and J dropped 5; count of bases not matched to a gene: 6. Germline CDR1 reads LNHDA; CDR2 reads SQIVND (reference sequence). In nucleotides, the CDR3 is TGTGCCAGTAGTTTGGGACAGGGGTTGCATCAGCCCCAGCATTTT. Its translation: CASSLGQGLHQPQHF.

A word on this clone: Its ends do not fully match the called genes, so a read error is possible. This CDR3 reads CASRLDRASGNTIYF. The CDR3 DNA follows: TGTGCCAGCAGGTTGGACAGGGCCTCTGGAAACACCATATATTTT. The rearrangement joins TRBV5-5 to TRBJ1-3; 8 bases map to TRBD1. Germline CDR1 and CDR2: SGHKS and YYEKEE (reference sequence). This CDR3 comprises 15 residues.

This sequence joins TRBV30 and TRBJ2-7; 8 positions match TRBD1. This CDR3 is 13 amino acids long. V dropped 0 bases and J dropped 7; count of bases not matched to a gene: 5. Germline CDR1 is GTSNPN and CDR2 is SVGIG (reference sequence). CDR3 nucleotides: TGTGCCTGGAGTGTAAACAGGGGGTGGGAGCAGTACTTC. It encodes CAWSVNRGWEQYF.

The rearrangement uses TRBV11-3 and TRBJ1-3; 7 nucleotides agree with TRBD1. V shed 6 bases, J shed 0 bases, and the junction held 2 bases outside the gene matches. This CDR3 is built from 14 residues. Germline V gene lookup returns CDR1 SGHNT and CDR2 YENEEA. CDR3 bases: TGTGCCAGCAGGGGACAGAGCTCTGGAAACACCATATATTTT. Protein sequence: CASRGQSSGNTIYF.

This clone was seen only a few times. J is TRBJ1-2 and V is TRBV7-9; 8 nucleotides agree with TRBD1. Germline V gives CDR1 SEHNR, CDR2 FQNEAQ (reference sequence). J gave up 3 bases and V 5 bases, and 11 bases lay outside the gene matches. This CDR3 region has 16 residues. CDR3 sequence reads: CASSLGGTGIYYGYTF. The CDR3 coding sequence is TGTGCCAGCAGCCTCGGGGGGACAGGTATATACTATGGCTACACCTTC.

This clone was counted once. The chain links TRBV5-8 to TRBJ2-7, with 12 bases fitting TRBD1. V dropped 1 base and J dropped 6; count of bases not matched to a gene: 2. CDR1 and CDR2 from the germline V gene are SGHTS and YDEGEE. CDR3 length: 14 amino acids. The CDR3 sequence is CASSLRDRGLEQYF. As DNA, the CDR3 is TGTGCCAGCAGCTTGAGGGACAGGGGGCTCGAGCAGTACTTC.

In regard to this clone: The sample carries other DNA sequences with the same CDR3. J is TRBJ1-3 and V is TRBV30; D is undetermined. Germline V gene data show CDR1 as GTSNPN and CDR2 as SVGIG (reference sequence). The CDR3 runs to 14 residues. The germline V and J ends were trimmed by 0 bases and 0 bases, with 6 bases remaining between them. Here the CDR3 reads CAWSVTYSGNTIYF. DNA for the CDR3: TGTGCCTGGAGTGTAACATACTCTGGAAACACCATATATTTT.

The chain is built from TRBV7-6 and TRBJ2-2, with D unresolved. V was trimmed by 0 bases and J by 6 bases, leaving 2 bases between them. Germline V CDR1 and CDR2: SGHVS, FNYEAQ. The CDR3 has 12 amino acids. This chain's CDR3 is CASSLASGELFF. Written as DNA, the CDR3 is TGTGCCAGCAGCTTAGCCTCCGGGGAGCTGTTTTTT. The full variable domain, with the rest looked up from reference TRBV7-6 and TRBJ2-2, is GAGVSQSPRYKVTKRGQDVALRCDPISGHVSLYWYRQALGQGPEFLTYFNYEAQQDKSGLPNDRFSAERPEGSISTLTIQRTEQRDSAMYRCASSLASGELFFGEGSRLTVL.

The rearrangement joins TRBV7-9 to TRBJ2-3, with D possibly TRBD2 on 6 matching bases. The CDR3 covers 13 residues. CDR1 is SEHNR and CDR2 is FQNEAQ in the germline V gene (reference sequence). The V end was cut by 7 bases, the J end by 4 bases, with 12 bases between. CDR3 in amino acids: CASTAGSPDTQYF. The CDR3 bases are TGTGCCAGCACGGCGGGGAGCCCAGATACGCAGTATTTT.

The table lists this clone with a few counts. The chain recombines TRBV19 with TRBJ2-6; 7 bases match TRBD1. Unmatched junction bases numbered 0, after V lost 7 bases and J lost 0 bases. The CDR3 totals 14 residues. Looked up from germline, CDR1 is LNHDA and CDR2 is SQIVND (reference sequence). CDR3 region: CASTGGSGANVLTF. CDR3 sequence (DNA): TGTGCCAGTACAGGGGGCTCTGGGGCCAACGTCCTGACTTTC.

The J gene is TRBJ1-2, the V gene TRBV7-2, with 11 bases that match TRBD1. Germline CDR1 is SGHTA and CDR2 is FQGNSA. V lost 4 bases, J lost 8 bases, and 3 bases stayed unmatched. The CDR3 contains 13 residues. The CDR3 reads CASSSWTGGGYTF. Here the CDR3 DNA reads TGTGCCAGCAGCTCATGGACAGGGGGCGGCTACACCTTC.